This TCR beta chain was retrieved from a study of blood T cell repertoires in COVID-19. The protocol was immunoSEQ multiplex PCR, while the TCRdb copy is restricted to in-frame clones and leaves out a portion. The table shows some 50,000 clones, with around 90% occurring only once. This CDR3 is built from 13 residues. Germline assignment: CDR1 GTSNPN and CDR2 SVGIG (reference sequence). Trimming cost V 4 bases and J 10 bases; bases outside gene matches: 10. The sequence derives from a man aged 45-65 years with active COVID-19. Sequences were obtained from peripheral blood. The genes are TRBV30 and TRBJ2-1, with TRBD1 matching over 7 bases. As DNA, the CDR3 is TGTGCCTGGACAGGGGGTCCACGTACGGAGCAGTTCTTC. Translated, it gives CAWTGGPRTEQFF.